This T cell receptor beta chain was observed in a study of CD8 T cells in Susac syndrome (dated by TCRdb to 2018 to 2020). Notes on the research overall: Of the Susac syndrome patients who were sequenced, about six had clinically active disease and roughly eight were in clinical remission. At blood withdrawal, Susac syndrome patients were therapy-naive, treated with corticosteroids (with IVIg additionally given to some), or treated with IVIg alone. Repertoire sequencing was used to test whether CD8+ T cell activation and differentiation in Susac syndrome was antigen driven. The study compared CD8+ T cell repertoire clonality among around 11 healthy donors, approximately 14 Susac syndrome patients and fewer than 19 multiple sclerosis patients. What the work shows at the level of the full study, not this receptor alone: The number of individuals in the TCR sequencing and HLA analysis was recognized as being relatively small. Susac syndrome CD8+ repertoires showed clonal expansion, highest in CD8+ TEMRA cells and greater in clinically active than remitting patients. Sixteen Susac-specific public clones were identified in the total CD8+ repertoire, and four to six Susac-specific public clones were identified in the CD8+ TEMRA repertoire.

RNA was extracted using the RNeasy kit, and about 0.45 to 1 microgram was reverse transcribed with random hexamers. The immunoSEQ multiplex PCR assay, which covers 54 Vbeta and 13 Jbeta segments, was used to amplify TCR beta CDR3 regions. Bias from PCR amplification was corrected by using a synthetic template baseline for primer optimization and for computational correction. The study's own analysis went as follows. Only productive sequences were kept, with reads annotated to V, D and J genes according to IMGT and analyzed in immunoSEQ Analyzer. Clonality was computed as one minus Shannon entropy normalized by log2 of the number of productive unique sequences. For each patient and control, public and private clones were evaluated within the 100 most prevalent clones. Susac-specific clones were defined as absent from healthy and MS cohorts, over a thousand published viral clones and other ImmuneACCESS disease sequences. TCRdb reprocessed the public reads (quality trimming at Q25 with fastp, clone calling with MiXCR) and kept in-frame beta chains. Rows merge per CDR3 protein into single entries with the most common DNA and genes. V and J calls and clone size were set by TCRdb, not the authors. Present in this sample are nearly 110,000 distinct CDR3 sequences, approximately 93% of which were seen just once. The top ten hold 0.4% to 0.5% of the sample.

High-throughput TCR beta sequencing profiled peripheral blood CD8+ and CD4+ T cells from healthy donors, Susac syndrome patients and multiple sclerosis patients. Recently defined diagnostic criteria for definite or probable disease were met by the Susac syndrome patients. CD8+ TEMRA cells were enriched by FACS, while bulk CD8+ and CD4+ T cells were purified by magnetic negative isolation. Blood was drawn into EDTA tubes, processed within 24 hours, and PBMCs were isolated by density gradient centrifugation. PBMCs intended for TCR sequencing were cryopreserved in liquid nitrogen and thawed later in a water bath at 37 degrees C. Purity of sorted or isolated CD4+, CD8+ and CD8+ TEMRA cells was at least 90%. Notes on this clonotype: The clone's antigen remains unknown. Within one base of it there is no much larger clone, and no base qualities were kept.

Its CDR3 holds 14 amino acids, cysteine through phenylalanine. Only the CDR3 portion is preserved as DNA: 42 bases, with reading frame beginning at the first base. Trimming costs V 7 bases and J 5 bases, and their ends lie 17 bases apart. The chain is encoded by TRBV12-3 or TRBV12-4 joined to TRBJ1-2; a tentative D match to TRBD1 spans 6 bases. The TCR comes from a human donor with Susac syndrome. The sequenced material came from CD8+ T cells from PBMCs. The CDR3 reads as follows: CASTLGQRLYGYTF. Read as DNA, the sequence is TGTGCCAGCACCCTTGGACAGAGACTATATGGCTACACCTTC.